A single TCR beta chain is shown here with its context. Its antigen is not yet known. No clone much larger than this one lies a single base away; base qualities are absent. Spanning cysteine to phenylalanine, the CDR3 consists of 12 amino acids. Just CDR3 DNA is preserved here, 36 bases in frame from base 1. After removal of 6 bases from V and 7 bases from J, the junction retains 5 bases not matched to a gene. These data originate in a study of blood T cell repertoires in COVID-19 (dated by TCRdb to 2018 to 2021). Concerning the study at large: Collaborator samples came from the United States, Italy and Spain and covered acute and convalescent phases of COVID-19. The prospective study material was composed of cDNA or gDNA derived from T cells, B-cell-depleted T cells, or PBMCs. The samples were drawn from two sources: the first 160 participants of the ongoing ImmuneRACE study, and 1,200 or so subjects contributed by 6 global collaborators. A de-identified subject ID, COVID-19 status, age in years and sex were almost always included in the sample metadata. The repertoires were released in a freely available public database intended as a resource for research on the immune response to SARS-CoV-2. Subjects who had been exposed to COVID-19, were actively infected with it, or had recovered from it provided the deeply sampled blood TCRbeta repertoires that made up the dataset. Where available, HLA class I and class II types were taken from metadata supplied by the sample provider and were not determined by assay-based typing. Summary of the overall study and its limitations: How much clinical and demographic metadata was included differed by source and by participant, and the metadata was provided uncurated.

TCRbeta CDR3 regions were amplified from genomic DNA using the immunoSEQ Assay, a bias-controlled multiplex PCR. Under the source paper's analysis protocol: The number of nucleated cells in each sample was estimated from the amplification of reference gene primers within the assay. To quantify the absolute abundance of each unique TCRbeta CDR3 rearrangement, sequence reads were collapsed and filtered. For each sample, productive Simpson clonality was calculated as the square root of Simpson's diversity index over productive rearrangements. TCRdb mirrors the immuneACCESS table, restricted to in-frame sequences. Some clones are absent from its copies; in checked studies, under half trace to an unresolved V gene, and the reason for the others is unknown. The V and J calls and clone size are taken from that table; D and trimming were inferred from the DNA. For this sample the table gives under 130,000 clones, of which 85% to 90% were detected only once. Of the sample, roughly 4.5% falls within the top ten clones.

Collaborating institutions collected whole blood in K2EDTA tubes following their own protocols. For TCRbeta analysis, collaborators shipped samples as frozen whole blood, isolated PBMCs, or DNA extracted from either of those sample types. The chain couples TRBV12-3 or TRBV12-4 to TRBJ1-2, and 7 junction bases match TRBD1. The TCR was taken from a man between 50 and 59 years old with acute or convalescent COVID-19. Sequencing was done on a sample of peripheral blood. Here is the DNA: TGTGCCAGCAGCCTGACAGGGTTTGGCTACACCTTC. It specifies CASSLTGFGYTF.